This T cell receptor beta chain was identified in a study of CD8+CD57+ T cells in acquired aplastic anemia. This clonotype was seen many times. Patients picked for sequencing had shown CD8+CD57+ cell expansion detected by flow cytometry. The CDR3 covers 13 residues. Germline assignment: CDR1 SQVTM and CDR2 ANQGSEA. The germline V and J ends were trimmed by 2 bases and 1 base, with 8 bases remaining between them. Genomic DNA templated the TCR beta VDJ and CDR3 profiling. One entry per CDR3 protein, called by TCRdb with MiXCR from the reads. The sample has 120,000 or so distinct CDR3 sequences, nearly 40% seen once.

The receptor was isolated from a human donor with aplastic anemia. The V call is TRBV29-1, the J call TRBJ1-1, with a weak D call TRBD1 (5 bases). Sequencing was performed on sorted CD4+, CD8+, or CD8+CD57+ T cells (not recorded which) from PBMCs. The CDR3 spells CSVEQGANTEAFF. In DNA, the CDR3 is TGCAGCGTTGAACAGGGAGCGAACACTGAAGCTTTCTTT.